The 26 T cell receptor beta chains below come from one sample, sequenced in a study of T cell responses to AZD1222 COVID-19 vaccine. Data came from immunoSEQ multiplex PCR; TCRdb stores just in-frame clones and leaves some out. Of about 130,000 clones in the sample, around 85% were seen once. Specimen: peripheral blood, collected 28 days after the second AZD1222 dose. The source of these receptors is an adult who received the AZD1222 COVID-19 vaccine.

The chain joins TRBV5-4 to TRBJ1-5; 8 bases align to TRBD1. This CDR3 contains 13 residues. From germline, CDR1 is SGHNT and CDR2 YYREEE (reference sequence). V gave up 2 bases and J gave up 7 bases; unmatched junction bases: 2. CDR3 sequence: CASSFNRGQPQHF. In nucleotides, the CDR3 is TGTGCCAGCAGCTTCAACAGGGGGCAGCCCCAGCATTTT.

This chain links TRBV7-2 with TRBJ2-7, with 9 bases identical to TRBD1. Germline V CDR1 and CDR2: SGHTA, FQGNSA. After removal of 5 bases from V and 3 bases from J, the junction contained 8 bases not matched to a gene. This CDR3 comprises 15 residues. The chain's CDR3 is CASSQWTGVGYEQYF. CDR3 in DNA: TGTGCCAGCAGCCAGTGGACAGGGGTAGGCTACGAGCAGTACTTC.

This chain joins TRBV10-3 and TRBJ2-1; tentatively, D is TRBD1 or TRBD2 (7 bases each). The CDR3 has 15 amino acids. V gave up 6 bases and J gave up 8 bases, with 20 bases separating them. Germline V gives CDR1 ENHRY, CDR2 SYGVKD. CDR3 loop: CAISYQGEGFDEQFF. The CDR3 DNA reads as TGTGCCATCAGCTATCAGGGGGAGGGATTCGATGAGCAGTTCTTC.

This chain connects TRBV5-1 to TRBJ2-3, with D unclear. The CDR3 totals 13 residues. Germline CDR1 reads SGHRS; CDR2 reads YFSETQ. V shed 5 bases and J shed 4 bases, with 11 bases lying between them. CDR3 bases: TGCGCCAGCAGACGTGACTCCCCAGATACGCAGTATTTT. This codes for CASRRDSPDTQYF. Together with reference TRBV5-1 and TRBJ2-3, the CDR3 gives the full variable domain: KAGVTQTPRYLIKTRGQQVTLSCSPISGHRSVSWYQQTPGQGLQFLFEYFSETQRNKGNFPGRFSGRQFSNSRSEMNVSTLELGDSALYLCASRRDSPDTQYFGPGTRLTVL.

This clone was observed a handful of times. V is TRBV24-1 and J is TRBJ1-5; 7 nucleotides agree with TRBD1. The CDR3 has 18 residues. Losses at the gene ends were 5 bases for V and 6 bases for J; bases not matched to a gene: 18. CDR1 and CDR2 (germline): KGHDR, SFDVKD. The CDR3 DNA follows: TGTGCCACCAGTGGGAGGAGAGGGTTAACAGGGGAAGGTCAGCCCCAGCATTTT. It translates to CATSGRRGLTGEGQPQHF.

CDR3 nucleotides: TGTGCCAGCAGCGCCGGACTATTGGTCGACGGATGGCAGTTCTTC. Its protein is CASSAGLLVDGWQFF. J is TRBJ2-1 and V is TRBV11-1; possible D gene TRBD2, 6 bases. This CDR3 contains 15 residues. Between the trimmed V and J ends, which lost 5 bases and 12 bases, there was a span of 23 bases. CDR1 is SGHAT, CDR2 FQDESV, per germline (reference sequence).

The chain recombines TRBV7-2 with TRBJ1-1; D perhaps matches TRBD1 (5 bases). The germline V gene encodes CDR1 SGHTA and CDR2 FQGNSA. V dropped 3 bases and J dropped 1 base, with 12 bases sitting between them. The CDR3 is 15 residues long. CDR3 in DNA: TGTGCCAGCAGCTTGACAAGGGACGGGAACACTGAAGCTTTCTTT. It specifies CASSLTRDGNTEAFF. Looking up the rest from reference TRBV7-2 and TRBJ1-1 gives the full variable domain: GAGVSQSPSNKVTEKGKDVELRCDPISGHTALYWYRQSLGQGLEFLIYFQGNSAPDKSGLPSDRFSAERTGGSVSTLTIQRTQQEDSAVYLCASSLTRDGNTEAFFGQGTRLTVV.

The chain is built from TRBV19 and TRBJ2-2; 9 bases line up with TRBD1. The ends lost 3 bases at V and 4 bases at J; junction bases unmatched: 9. The CDR3 loop spans 17 amino acids. Germline CDR1 and CDR2: LNHDA and SQIVND (reference sequence). Written as DNA, the CDR3 is TGTGCCAGTAGTATTTTGGGGACAGGGACCCTCACCGGGGAGCTGTTTTTT. It yields the protein CASSILGTGTLTGELFF.

This clone was seen a few times. V is TRBV7-9 and J is TRBJ2-2; D call uncertain. With 5 bases removed from V and 2 bases from J, the gap between germline ends came to 15 bases. The length of the CDR3 is 16 residues. CDR1 is SEHNR and CDR2 is FQNEAQ in the germline V gene (reference sequence). The CDR3 DNA follows: TGTGCCAGCAGCCCTAAAGCGATACTTAACACCGGGGAGCTGTTTTTT. Its protein is CASSPKAILNTGELFF.

The chain uses TRBV12-3 or TRBV12-4 and TRBJ1-5, with a weak D call TRBD1 (6 bases). V shed 5 bases and J shed 3 bases, with 8 bases lying between them. The CDR3 totals 13 residues. Written as DNA, the CDR3 is TGTGCCAGCAGTGGGACACTCAATCAGCCCCAGCATTTT. It translates to CASSGTLNQPQHF.

The chain has TRBV5-6 and TRBJ2-1, with TRBD2 identical over 8 bases. This CDR3 is 16 amino acids long. Per the germline V gene, CDR1 is SGHDT and CDR2 is YYEEEE. V shed 4 bases and J 8 bases; nucleotides not matched to a gene: 14. CDR3 nucleotides: TGTGCCAGCAGCCTACGAGTGGGGAGCGGGGGAGATGAGCAGTTCTTC. Translating it yields CASSLRVGSGGDEQFF.

The genes are TRBV11-3 and TRBJ2-1; D is perhaps TRBD1 (5 bases). V was cut by 4 bases and J by 7 bases, with 14 bases left in between. This CDR3 is 14 amino acids long. The germline gives CDR1 SGHNT, CDR2 YENEEA. The CDR3 nucleotides are TGTGCCAGCAGCTCGAGACAGAGATGGAATGAGCAGTTCTTC. Translated, it gives CASSSRQRWNEQFF.

The table lists this clone with a few counts. The rearrangement links TRBV5-4 to TRBJ2-1; TRBD1 aligns across 7 bases. CDR1 is SGHNT, CDR2 YYREEE, per germline (reference sequence). The CDR3 runs 14 residues. The ends lost 7 bases at V and 1 base at J; junction bases unmatched: 5. The chain's CDR3 is CASGGQKSYNEQFF. The CDR3 coding sequence is TGTGCCAGCGGGGGACAGAAATCCTACAATGAGCAGTTCTTC.

The chain carries TRBV7-2 and TRBJ2-7; TRBD1 is a possible D gene (5 bases). In germline, CDR1 is SGHTA, CDR2 FQGNSA. V was shortened by 1 base and J by 3 bases, with 10 bases between the two germline ends. The CDR3 has 14 residues. The CDR3 DNA sequence: TGTGCCAGCAGCTTAGGACAGCTATTCTACGAGCAGTACTTC. This sequence encodes CASSLGQLFYEQYF. The full variable domain, its missing parts supplied by reference TRBV7-2 and TRBJ2-7, is GAGVSQSPSNKVTEKGKDVELRCDPISGHTALYWYRQSLGQGLEFLIYFQGNSAPDKSGLPSDRFSAERTGGSVSTLTIQRTQQEDSAVYLCASSLGQLFYEQYFGPGTRLTVT.

This chain links TRBV3-1 (or the pseudogene TRBV3-2) with TRBJ2-7; D possibly corresponds to TRBD1 (5 bases). The CDR3 runs to 13 residues. V was pared by 3 bases and J by 4 bases, with 10 bases between. Germline CDR1 is LGHDT and CDR2 is YNNKEL (reference sequence). The CDR3 reads CASSQATAYEQYF. The CDR3 coding sequence is TGTGCCAGCAGCCAGGCGACAGCGTACGAGCAGTACTTC.

The chain uses TRBV6-6 and TRBJ1-5; D not resolved. CDR3 length: 14 residues. Trimming shortened V by 0 bases and J by 2 bases, and 5 bases separated the two germline ends. Germline loops: CDR1 MNHNY, CDR2 SVGAGI (reference sequence). CDR3 DNA: TGTGCCAGCAGTTACTCCGATGGCAATCAGCCCCAGCATTTT. Translating gives CASSYSDGNQPQHF.

This clone was seen a single time. This chain joins TRBV12-3 or TRBV12-4 and TRBJ1-1; D is undetermined. The CDR3 is 13 residues long. V lost 2 bases and J 0 bases, leaving 4 bases between the germline ends. CDR3 protein: CASSLRLNTEAFF. DNA for the CDR3: TGTGCCAGCAGTTTAAGGCTGAACACTGAAGCTTTCTTT.

The rearrangement links TRBV5-1 to TRBJ1-1; no clear D gene. This CDR3 has 15 residues. Between the trimmed V and J ends, which lost 2 bases and 3 bases, there was a span of 14 bases. Per the germline V gene, CDR1 is SGHRS and CDR2 is YFSETQ. For the CDR3, the DNA is TGCGCCAGCAGCTTTGGAGGCAATTGGGACACTGAAGCTTTCTTT. This codes for CASSFGGNWDTEAFF.

Concerning this clone itself: The junction shows a germline mismatch at one end, possibly a read error. The chain joins TRBV5-3 to TRBJ1-1; 7 bases agree with TRBD1. TRBV5-3 is labeled an ORF, and its function is uncertain. The CDR3 extends over 12 amino acids. CDR3 nucleotide sequence: TGTGCCAGAAAAATTATCAGGGGGGACTCCCACTTT. Its protein product is CARKIIRGDSHF.

The rearrangement links TRBV5-4 to TRBJ2-7; TRBD1 might be the D (6 bases). CDR3 size: 14 residues. Germline CDR1 and CDR2: SGHNT and YYREEE (reference sequence). V was trimmed by 0 bases and J by 4 bases, leaving 11 bases between them. CDR3 sequence: CASSLVQGGYEQYF. CDR3 coding DNA: TGTGCCAGCAGCTTGGTACAGGGTGGTTACGAGCAGTACTTC.

The chain couples TRBV11-2 to TRBJ1-1; maybe TRBD1 (5 bases). The CDR3 totals 12 residues. Germline CDR1 is SGHAT and CDR2 is FQNNGV. V lost 5 bases and J lost 5, with 9 bases in between. Here the CDR3 DNA reads TGTGCCAGCAGCCTTGACAGTACTGAAGCTTTCTTT. Translating it yields CASSLDSTEAFF.

The V gene is TRBV6-5, the J gene TRBJ1-5, with D possibly TRBD1 on 5 matching bases. Deletions cut 7 bases from V and 7 bases from J, with 17 bases between. Germline CDR1 is MNHEY and CDR2 is SVGAGI. CDR3 size: 14 residues. CDR3 nucleotides: TGTGCCAGCATTTTAGACCTCGGGGGGCAGCCCCAGCATTTT. It is translated as CASILDLGGQPQHF.

The chain carries TRBV12-5 and TRBJ1-2; TRBD1 matches at 7 bases. This CDR3 comprises 16 residues. Germline V gene lookup returns CDR1 LGHNT and CDR2 FRNRAP. The ends lost 6 bases at V and 4 bases at J; junction bases unmatched: 14. The CDR3 DNA is TGTGCTAGTGGCCACAATCAAGACAGGGATCCCTATGGCTACACCTTC. Translation gives CASGHNQDRDPYGYTF.

The gene calls are TRBV18 and TRBJ1-2, with TRBD1 as a possible D gene (5 bases). Germline assignment: CDR1 KGHSH and CDR2 LQKENI. This CDR3 has 15 residues. Trimming removed 2 bases from V and 1 base from J, with 11 bases in between. The CDR3 loop reads CASSPSGQINYGYTF. The DNA for the CDR3 is TGTGCCAGCTCACCATCGGGGCAGATTAACTATGGCTACACCTTC.

V is TRBV25-1 and J is TRBJ1-4; D gene unclear. The CDR3 sequence is 15 residues long. The V end lost 2 bases, the J end lost 10 bases, and 17 bases lay between the germline ends. Germline values: CDR1 MGHDK, CDR2 SYGVNS. The CDR3 is CASSETLEGRGKLFF. In nucleotides, the CDR3 is TGTGCCAGCAGTGAAACCCTGGAAGGGCGTGGAAAACTGTTTTTT.

This chain joins TRBV30 and TRBJ2-7, with D perhaps given as TRBD1 or TRBD2 (5 bases each). Trimming removed 1 base at V and 3 bases at J, with 13 bases between. Germline CDR1 GTSNPN, CDR2 SVGIG (reference sequence). The CDR3 has 14 residues. The CDR3, as DNA: TGTGCCTGGAGTGAGGGGAGTTGGGGCTACGAGCAGTACTTC. Translation gives CAWSEGSWGYEQYF.